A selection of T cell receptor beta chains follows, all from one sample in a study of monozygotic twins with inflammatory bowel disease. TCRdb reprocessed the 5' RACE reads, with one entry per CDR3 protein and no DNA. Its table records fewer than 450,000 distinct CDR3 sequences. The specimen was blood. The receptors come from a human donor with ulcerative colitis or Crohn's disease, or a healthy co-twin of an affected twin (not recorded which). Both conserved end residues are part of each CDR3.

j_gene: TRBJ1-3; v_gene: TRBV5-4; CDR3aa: CASSSNRGSFSGNTIYF
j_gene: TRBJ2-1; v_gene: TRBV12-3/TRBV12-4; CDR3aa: CASRRDRANNEQFF
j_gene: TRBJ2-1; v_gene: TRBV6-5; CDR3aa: CASSSTSGSNEQFF
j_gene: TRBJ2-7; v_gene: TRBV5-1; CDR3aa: CASSVEGSGAVEQYF
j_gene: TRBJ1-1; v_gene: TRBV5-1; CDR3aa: CASSFQGNTEAFF
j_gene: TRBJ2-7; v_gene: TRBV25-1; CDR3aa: CASSWGLGQAYEQYF
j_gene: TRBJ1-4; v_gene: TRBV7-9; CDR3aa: CASTSWRPNEKLFF
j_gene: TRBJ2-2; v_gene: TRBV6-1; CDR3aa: CASSLDTSNTGELFF
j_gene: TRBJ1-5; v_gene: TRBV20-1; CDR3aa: CSAVLQQGLGNQPQHF
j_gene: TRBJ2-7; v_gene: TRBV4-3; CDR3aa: CASSQDRSGVSPYEQYF
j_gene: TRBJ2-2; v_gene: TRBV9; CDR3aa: CASSVLPGQGISGELFF
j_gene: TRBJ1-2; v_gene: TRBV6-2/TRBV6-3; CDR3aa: CASSLTGPTRIYTF
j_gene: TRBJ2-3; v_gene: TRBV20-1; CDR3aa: CSARDNLASGPYTDTQYF
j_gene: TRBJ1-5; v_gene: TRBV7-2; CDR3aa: CASSLAGTGDQPQHF
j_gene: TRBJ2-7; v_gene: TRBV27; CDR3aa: CATHDHAYEQYF